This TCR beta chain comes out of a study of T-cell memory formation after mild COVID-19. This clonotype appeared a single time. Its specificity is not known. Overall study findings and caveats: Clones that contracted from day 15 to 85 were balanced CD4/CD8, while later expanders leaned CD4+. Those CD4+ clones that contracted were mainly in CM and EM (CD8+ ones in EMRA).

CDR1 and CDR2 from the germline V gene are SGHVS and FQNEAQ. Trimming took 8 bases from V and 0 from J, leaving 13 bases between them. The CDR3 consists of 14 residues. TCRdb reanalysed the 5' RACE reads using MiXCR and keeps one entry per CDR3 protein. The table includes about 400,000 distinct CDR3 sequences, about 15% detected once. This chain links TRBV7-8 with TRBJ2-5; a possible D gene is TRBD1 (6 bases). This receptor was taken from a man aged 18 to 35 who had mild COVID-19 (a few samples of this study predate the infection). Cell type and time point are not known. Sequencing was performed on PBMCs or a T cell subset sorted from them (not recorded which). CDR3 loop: CASGRGHNQETQYF. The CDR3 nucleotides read TGTGCCAGCGGCCGGGGACACAACCAAGAGACCCAGTACTTC.